This T cell receptor (beta chain) was found in a study of T cell responses to AZD1222 COVID-19 vaccine. Overall study findings and caveats: Clonal diversity may have been underestimated in mostly white British donors. Baseline seropositivity characterized only a handful of AZD1222 recipients. Nearly half of the spike-specific TCRs reportedly recognize variant regions that carry no mutations.

On this clone: Antigen specificity is unknown.

Sequencing was performed with immunoSEQ multiplex PCR; in TCRdb, only in-frame clones are kept and a portion is missing. The sample shows 150,000 to 200,000 clones, just over 90% of them seen only once. CDR3 size: 13 residues. Germline values: CDR1 MRHNA, CDR2 SNTAGT. The V end lost 8 bases, the J end lost 7 bases, and 12 bases lay between the germline ends. This sequence was found in an adult in good health. Sequenced material: peripheral blood, taken on day 0 of AZD1222 vaccination. This chain connects TRBV6-4 to TRBJ1-6; D uncertain. The CDR3 region has the DNA TGTGCCAGCTCACGAGTGGTCAATTCACCCCTCCACTTT. Translating gives CASSRVVNSPLHF.